Following are 32 T cell receptor beta chains from one sample sequenced in a study of T cells after yellow fever vaccination (dated by TCRdb to between 2019 and 2020). The meaning of the sample's treatment or condition label: live attenuated yellow fever vaccine strain. Library preparation was by 5' RACE. The sequencer was an Illumina HiSeq 2500. The raw public reads went through TCRdb reprocessing: fastp at Q25, MiXCR clone calling, in-frame beta chains kept. Entries are consolidated by CDR3 protein sequence, retaining the most common genes and DNA. In this sample the table shows roughly 500,000 distinct CDR3 sequences, 15% to 20% of which occur a single time. Approximately 14% of the sample is taken by the ten largest. The sequences come from PBMCs, collected 15 days after the yellow fever booster vaccination. These receptors were obtained from a man aged 25 to 45 who received the YFV17D yellow fever vaccine.

J is TRBJ2-5 and V is TRBV3-1; no firm D call. V was clipped by 5 bases and J by 0 bases, with 7 bases between them. Per the germline V gene, CDR1 is LGHDT and CDR2 is YNNKEL (reference sequence). This CDR3 comprises 13 residues. The CDR3 nucleotides read TGTGCCAGCAGCACCCCCGACCAAGAGACCCAGTACTTC. Protein: CASSTPDQETQYF.

Points on this clonotype: At one of its ends the junction is not consistent with the germline gene, which may arise from a read error. The genes are TRBV9 and TRBJ2-7; 7 bases match TRBD2. The CDR3 has 16 residues. The germline V gene encodes CDR1 SGDLS and CDR2 YYNGEE. The CDR3 protein is CASSVDGGGSSHEQYF. Here the CDR3 DNA reads TGTGCCAGCAGCGTAGATGGTGGCGGGAGCTCCCACGAGCAGTACTTC. The variable domain in full, completed from reference TRBV9 and TRBJ2-7, reads DSGVTQTPKHLITATGQRVTLRCSPRSGDLSVYWYQQSLDQGLQFLIQYYNGEERAKGNILERFSAQQFPDLHSELNLSSLELGDSALYFCASSVDGGGSSHEQYFGPGTRLTVT.

This clonotype turned up a few times. V is TRBV6-5 and J is TRBJ2-7; possible D gene TRBD2, 5 bases. This CDR3 has 16 residues. Per the germline V gene, CDR1 is MNHEY and CDR2 is SVGAGI. Trimming pared 6 bases from V and 1 base from J, leaving 19 bases between. DNA of the CDR3: TGTGCCAGCAGGTACGGTACGGGGAAACCGTCCTACGAGCAGTACTTC. Amino acid sequence: CASRYGTGKPSYEQYF.

The chain carries TRBV27 and TRBJ2-3, with D unresolved. The V end lost 7 bases, the J end lost 3 bases, and 17 bases lay between the germline ends. Germline V gene sequence: CDR1 MNHEY, CDR2 SMNVEV (reference sequence). The CDR3 is 15 residues long. For the CDR3, the DNA is TGTGCCAGCAAACCCCGCGGTAGCTCAACAGATACGCAGTATTTT. It encodes CASKPRGSSTDTQYF.

This clonotype was counted a few times. This rearrangement joins TRBV9 to TRBJ2-2; D call uncertain. With 7 bases removed from V and 3 bases from J, the gap between germline ends came to 13 bases. Germline values: CDR1 SGDLS, CDR2 YYNGEE. The CDR3 runs 14 residues. The CDR3 sequence: CASSPRQYTGELFF. DNA of the CDR3: TGTGCCAGCTCCCCCAGACAATACACCGGGGAGCTGTTTTTT.

The chain links TRBV4-1 to TRBJ2-5; possible D gene TRBD2, 5 bases. In germline, CDR1 is MGHRA, CDR2 YSYEKL. CDR3 length: 14 residues. V was shortened by 3 bases and J by 5 bases, with 13 bases between the two germline ends. CDR3 bases: TGCGCCAGCAGCCACCCGGAGGCTCTCGAGACCCAGTACTTC. Translating gives CASSHPEALETQYF.

This clonotype was detected ten times or more. The genes are TRBV30 and TRBJ1-1, with D possibly being TRBD1 (5 bases). Germline V gives CDR1 GTSNPN, CDR2 SVGIG (reference sequence). Trimming removed 4 bases at V and 3 bases at J, with 18 bases between. This CDR3 is built from 15 residues. The CDR3 is CAWKALLGDDTEAFF. In DNA, the CDR3 is TGTGCCTGGAAGGCCCTCTTAGGGGATGACACTGAAGCTTTCTTT.

This clonotype was detected ten times or more. The chain is built from TRBV7-9 and TRBJ2-1; D remains ambiguous. Trimming left V 3 bases short and J 6 bases short, with 9 bases between. CDR1 is SEHNR, CDR2 FQNEAQ, per germline (reference sequence). CDR3 length: 13 amino acids. DNA for the CDR3: TGTGCCAGCAGCTTCAGTGGTGGCAATGAGCAGTTCTTC. Translated: CASSFSGGNEQFF.

This chain joins TRBV20-1 and TRBJ1-5; 8 bases line up with TRBD1. The ends lost 6 bases at V and 0 bases at J; junction bases unmatched: 7. The CDR3 runs 15 residues. Germline values: CDR1 DFQATT, CDR2 SNEGSKA (reference sequence). The CDR3 DNA is TGCAGTGCCAGGACAGGGACGAATAGCAATCAGCCCCAGCATTTT. The encoded protein is CSARTGTNSNQPQHF.

This clonotype was detected many times. The CDR3 here is CASSPKAEGSSYEQYF. The CDR3 nucleotides are TGTGCCAGCAGCCCCAAGGCTGAGGGAAGCTCCTACGAGCAGTACTTC. V and J are TRBV25-1 and TRBJ2-7; D is possibly TRBD2 (5 bases). Trimming removed 6 bases from V and 0 bases from J, with 18 bases in between. Germline CDR1 is MGHDK and CDR2 is SYGVNS. CDR3 length: 16 amino acids.

V is TRBV5-1 and J is TRBJ2-1; D may be TRBD2 (6 bases). V was shortened by 1 base and J by 7 bases, with 12 bases between the two germline ends. Per germline, CDR1 SGHRS and CDR2 YFSETQ. This CDR3 region has 14 residues. The CDR3 sequence: CASSLMRGENEQFF. In nucleotides, the CDR3 is TGCGCCAGCAGCTTGATGCGGGGAGAAAATGAGCAGTTCTTC.

This chain links TRBV7-2 with TRBJ2-5, with a tentative D call TRBD1 (6 bases). Trimming removed 5 bases from V and 2 bases from J, with 15 bases in between. Per the germline V gene, CDR1 is SGHTA and CDR2 is FQGNSA. The CDR3 covers 15 residues. The CDR3 is CASSPAGVGQETQYF. The CDR3, as DNA: TGTGCCAGCAGCCCGGCAGGGGTGGGGCAAGAGACCCAGTACTTC.

This clonotype was observed a handful of times. The DNA for the CDR3 is TGTGCCAGCAGCCAGTCCCGACAGGGTGTTTACGAGCAGTACTTC. Translating gives CASSQSRQGVYEQYF. The rearrangement uses TRBV3-1 and TRBJ2-7; TRBD1 aligns across 7 bases. The length of the CDR3 is 15 residues. The junction had 9 bases not matched to a gene; V was cut back by 3 bases and J by 4 bases. Germline V gene data show CDR1 as LGHDT and CDR2 as YNNKEL (reference sequence).

This clonotype showed up just a few times. The chain joins TRBV21-1 to TRBJ1-2; TRBD1 is the table's D call and was not checked against the DNA. TRBV21-1 is a known pseudogene. This CDR3 spans 13 amino acids. CDR3 residues: CASSKSQGNGYTF. The DNA for the CDR3 is TGTGCCAGCAGCAAAAGCCAGGGAAATGGCTACACCTTC.

This clonotype was seen only a few times. The V gene is TRBV7-9, the J gene TRBJ1-4; D gene ambiguous. V dropped 1 base and J dropped 4 bases, with 4 bases sitting between them. Germline CDR1 and CDR2: SEHNR and FQNEAQ (reference sequence). The CDR3 has 13 amino acids. The CDR3 reads CASSLDGNEKLFF. Written as DNA, the CDR3 is TGTGCCAGCAGCTTAGACGGTAATGAAAAACTGTTTTTT.

This clonotype was picked up a small number of times. The V gene is TRBV7-3, the J gene TRBJ1-1; D gene ambiguous. Trimming shortened V by 3 bases and J by 3 bases, and 11 bases separated the two germline ends. The CDR3 is made up of 14 amino acids. Germline CDR1 is SGHTA and CDR2 is FQGTGA. The CDR3 DNA follows: TGTGCCAGCAGCTTGGAACAGTCTGACACTGAAGCTTTCTTT. It specifies CASSLEQSDTEAFF.

The rearrangement uses TRBV7-6 and TRBJ2-7, with D perhaps matching TRBD2 (6 bases). CDR1 SGHVS and CDR2 FNYEAQ come from the germline V gene. Trimming took 3 bases from V and 4 from J, leaving 13 bases between them. The CDR3 has 14 amino acids. The DNA for the CDR3 is TGTGCCAGCAGCTTGGGTCGACTAGGATACGAGCAGTACTTC. Its protein is CASSLGRLGYEQYF.

This clonotype showed up just a few times. The rearrangement joins TRBV10-3 to TRBJ2-1; D not certain. CDR3 size: 13 residues. The V gene's germline CDR1 is ENHRY and CDR2 SYGVKD. Trimming pared 5 bases from V and 6 bases from J, leaving 11 bases between. CDR3 amino acids: CAISMAGGNEQFF. In nucleotides, the CDR3 is TGTGCCATCAGTATGGCCGGTGGCAATGAGCAGTTCTTC.

There are a few counts of this clonotype. The chain carries TRBV18 and TRBJ1-2; TRBD1 matches 8 bases. Germline V lookup: CDR1 KGHSH, CDR2 LQKENI. Trimming cost V 3 bases and J 6 bases; bases outside gene matches: 3. The CDR3 has 13 amino acids. In DNA form, the CDR3 reads TGTGCCAGCTCACCCGGACAGGGTGATGGCTACACCTTC. This translates into CASSPGQGDGYTF.

The sample holds a few counts of this clonotype. This sequence joins TRBV20-1 and TRBJ1-2, with 9 bases aligning to TRBD1. CDR1 and CDR2 (germline): DFQATT, SNEGSKA (reference sequence). The CDR3 covers 13 residues. V lost 8 bases to trimming and J lost 7 bases; unmatched junction nucleotides: 11. CDR3 nucleotide sequence: TGCAGTACCTGGGGACAGGGCGTAAGTGGCTACACCTTC. It is translated as CSTWGQGVSGYTF.

The table lists this clonotype with a few counts. The genes are TRBV5-6 and TRBJ2-7; 7 positions agree with TRBD2. This CDR3 region has 14 residues. From germline, CDR1 is SGHDT and CDR2 YYEEEE. With V trimmed by 4 bases and J by 2 bases, 6 bases remained unmatched. The DNA of the CDR3 is TGTGCCAGCAGCGTGCGGGGGTTGGCCTACGAGCAGTACTTC. It encodes CASSVRGLAYEQYF.

In this sample, this clonotype turned up a few times. CDR3 region: CASSLSGSRTGELFF. The CDR3 DNA sequence: TGTGCCAGCAGCTTGAGCGGGAGTCGTACCGGGGAGCTGTTTTTT. The chain couples TRBV7-9 to TRBJ2-2, with 8 bases lining up with TRBD2. Looked up from germline, CDR1 is SEHNR and CDR2 is FQNEAQ (reference sequence). Unmatched junction bases numbered 5, after V lost 3 bases and J lost 5 bases. The CDR3 sequence is 15 residues long.

This clonotype occurred a few times. This sequence joins TRBV20-1 and TRBJ2-7; 12 bases fit TRBD2. The CDR3 consists of 15 residues. The junction had 11 bases not matched to a gene; V was cut back by 4 bases and J by 7 bases. CDR1 is DFQATT and CDR2 is SNEGSKA in the germline V gene (reference sequence). CDR3 in DNA: TGCAGTGCTAACCCTCTAGCGGGAGGGCTGGGGGAGCAGTACTTC. Amino acid sequence: CSANPLAGGLGEQYF.

The chain couples TRBV28 to TRBJ2-3, with TRBD2 as a possible D gene (5 bases). Between the trimmed V and J ends, which lost 5 bases and 3 bases, there was a span of 15 bases. Germline V gene sequence: CDR1 MDHEN, CDR2 SYDVKM. The CDR3 sequence is 15 residues long. The CDR3 sequence is CASSPRSEGTDTQYF. The CDR3 region has the DNA TGTGCCAGCAGTCCCCGGAGTGAGGGTACAGATACGCAGTATTTT.

In its sample, this clonotype was seen a few times. V usage is TRBV6-1 and J usage is TRBJ2-5, with unresolved D. The V and J ends lost 1 base and 6 bases respectively, with 9 bases between them. This CDR3 is 13 amino acids long. Germline V CDR1 and CDR2: MNHNS, SASEGT. This chain's CDR3 is CASSEGLAQTQYF. The DNA for the CDR3 is TGTGCCAGCAGTGAAGGGTTAGCACAGACCCAGTACTTC.

About this clonotype itself: An end of the junction differs from the germline gene, which may be a read error. The chain carries TRBV5-5 and TRBJ2-1; 7 nucleotides align to TRBD2. This CDR3 spans 16 amino acids. Per germline, CDR1 SGHKS and CDR2 YYEKEE (reference sequence). The CDR3 DNA reads TGTGCCAGCAGCTTGGTTGCGGGAGTCTCCCACAATGAGCAGTTCTTC. It yields the protein CASSLVAGVSHNEQFF.

The genes are TRBV4-3 and TRBJ2-1; perhaps TRBD2 as D (6 bases). This CDR3 spans 16 amino acids. Trimming took off 1 base at V and 4 bases at J, with 14 bases between the two ends. Germline CDR1 and CDR2: LGHNA and YSLEER. CDR3 bases: TGCGCCAGCAGCCAAGGGGCGAGCGGGCAGTACAATGAGCAGTTCTTC. Protein product: CASSQGASGQYNEQFF.

In DNA form, the CDR3 reads TGCAGTGCGGCTAAGAGGGAAGGAGAGACCCAGTACTTC. As protein: CSAAKREGETQYF. The V gene is TRBV20-1, the J gene TRBJ2-5, with D tentatively TRBD2 (5 bases). The CDR3 contains 13 residues. V lost 6 bases, J lost 4 bases, and 15 bases lay in between. Germline loops: CDR1 DFQATT, CDR2 SNEGSKA (reference sequence).

This clonotype was seen only a few times. The chain carries TRBV7-2 and TRBJ2-2, with 7 bases aligning to TRBD1. V trimming: 0 bases; J trimming: 6 bases; junction bases outside the gene matches: 4. The CDR3 is made up of 15 amino acids. Looked up from germline, CDR1 is SGHTA and CDR2 is FQGNSA. CDR3 sequence: CASSLAGQKAGELFF. Here the CDR3 DNA reads TGTGCCAGCAGCTTAGCGGGACAGAAGGCCGGGGAGCTGTTTTTT.

The chain couples TRBV3-1 to TRBJ2-1; 13 nucleotides match TRBD2. The CDR3 spans 21 residues. V dropped 4 bases and J dropped 3; count of bases not matched to a gene: 18. CDR1 and CDR2 (germline): LGHDT, YNNKEL (reference sequence). CDR3 amino acids: CASSPRGATSGRARYYNEQFF. CDR3 DNA sequence: TGTGCCAGCAGCCCCCGGGGTGCAACTAGCGGGAGGGCCAGATACTACAATGAGCAGTTCTTC.

This clonotype was recorded many times. The V call is TRBV12-3 or TRBV12-4, the J call TRBJ2-3, with a possible D match to TRBD2 (5 bases). This CDR3 is 14 amino acids long. Trimming stripped 1 base from V and 4 bases from J, with 9 bases between. In DNA, the CDR3 is TGTGCCAGCAGTTTAGTGGGAGCGGCAGATACGCAGTATTTT. Translating it yields CASSLVGAADTQYF.

This clonotype was seen a handful of times. The chain joins TRBV29-1 to TRBJ2-3; D is perhaps TRBD1 (5 bases). CDR3 size: 13 residues. The V and J ends lost 8 bases and 0 bases respectively, with 12 bases between them. CDR1 and CDR2 (germline): SQVTM, ANQGSEA. The DNA of the CDR3 is TGCAGCACTCAGACAGCTAGCACAGATACGCAGTATTTT. Translating gives CSTQTASTDTQYF.